These 4 T cell receptor beta chains were sequenced from one sample in a study of cytomegalovirus exposure and HLA in healthy donors. Both 60 Vbeta primers and 13 Jbeta primers went into the PCR. Libraries were prepared by immunoSEQ multiplex PCR; TCRdb keeps only in-frame clonotypes and omits some of them. This sample has some 150,000 clones, with around nine tenths found just once. Sequencing was performed on PBMCs. Source of these receptors: a woman under 40 in good health and CMV-seronegative.

V and J are TRBV5-1 and TRBJ2-2; the D gene is possibly TRBD2 (7 bases). The CDR3 totals 19 residues. The ends were cut back, 3 bases at V and 4 bases at J, with 25 bases in the middle. From germline, CDR1 is SGHRS and CDR2 YFSETQ. CDR3 in amino acids: CASSSIGGGALGGTGELFF. For the CDR3, the DNA is TGCGCCAGCAGCTCCATTGGAGGGGGGGCGCTTGGGGGCACCGGGGAGCTGTTTTTT.

In its sample, this clone was seen once. The rearrangement links TRBV18 to TRBJ1-5, with TRBD1 matching 7 bases. This CDR3 contains 13 residues. Germline assignment: CDR1 KGHSH and CDR2 LQKENI. Germline trimming cut 3 bases from V and 10 bases from J; bases unmatched to any gene: 6. CDR3 sequence (DNA): TGTGCCAGCTCACCTACAGGGGAGGTTCCCCAGCATTTT. This encodes CASSPTGEVPQHF.

This chain uses TRBV5-4 with TRBJ2-5, with D perhaps matching TRBD1 (5 bases). Germline loops: CDR1 SGHNT, CDR2 YYREEE (reference sequence). CDR3 length: 16 residues. Deletions cut 1 base from V and 1 base from J, with 14 bases between. This CDR3 reads CASSLSSGYFQETQYF. The CDR3 DNA is TGTGCCAGCAGCTTGAGTTCAGGGTACTTCCAAGAGACCCAGTACTTC.

The genes are TRBV9 and TRBJ2-7, with D maybe TRBD2 (5 bases). Germline CDR1 SGDLS, CDR2 YYNGEE. V was pared by 4 bases and J by 5 bases, with 16 bases between. This CDR3 spans 14 amino acids. CDR3 in amino acids: CASSPEVARHEQYF. The CDR3 DNA follows: TGTGCCAGCAGCCCTGAGGTAGCGCGGCACGAGCAGTACTTC.